This T cell receptor beta chain was recovered during a study of early T cells in non-severe SARS-CoV-2 infection. On the study more broadly: Chains from this unsorted whole-blood bulk RNA could not be paired. Study-wide results and caveats: VDJdb matching skewed toward anti-spike CD8 responses, missing private and CD4 specificities.

This CDR3 region has 13 residues. From germline, CDR1 is KGHDR and CDR2 SFDVKD. Deletions cut 3 bases from V and 9 bases from J, with 11 bases between. Attachment of unique molecular identifiers to individual cDNA molecules was performed. MiXCR was run by TCRdb on the 5' RACE reads, yielding one entry per CDR3 protein. The sample gives 60,000 to 75,000 distinct CDR3 sequences, about 9.1% of which show up once; about 16% is in the top ten. Details on this clonotype: Its antigen is as yet unknown.

This chain connects TRBV24-1 to TRBJ2-1; no definite D call. The clonotype comes from an adult who was a healthcare worker with PCR-confirmed SARS-CoV-2 infection or an uninfected control (not recorded which). The specimen comprised whole blood, sampled at baseline. The CDR3 sequence is CATSDPARTEQFF. The CDR3, as DNA: TGTGCCACCAGTGATCCCGCAAGGACTGAGCAGTTCTTC.